The clone carrying this T cell receptor (beta chain) was found a few times. Its antigen is undetermined. These data belong to a study of T cells after yellow fever vaccination. Whole-study findings and limits: Clonotypes found in both CD4 and CD8 compartments made up a small share. The secondary response was weaker, and its peak arrived faster, on day 5 versus 15.

MiXCR, applied by TCRdb to the 5' RACE reads, yields one record per CDR3 protein. The sample yields under 550,000 distinct CDR3 sequences, roughly 22% seen once. The V end lost 4 bases, the J end lost 8 bases, and 15 bases lay between the germline ends. In germline, CDR1 is LNHNV, CDR2 YYDKDF (reference sequence). CDR3 length: 14 amino acids. Sequenced material: PBMCs, taken roughly 20 days after the first yellow fever vaccination. This chain joins TRBV15 and TRBJ2-1, with D hard to call. The clonotype was recovered from a man aged 18 to 29 who received the YFV17D yellow fever vaccine. DNA for the CDR3: TGTGCCACCAGCAACGGACCTGTATTGGATGAGCAGTTCTTC. It yields the protein CATSNGPVLDEQFF. The complete variable domain, with remaining parts taken from reference TRBV15 and TRBJ2-1, reads DAMVIQNPRYQVTQFGKPVTLSCSQTLNHNVMYWYQQKSSQAPKLLFHYYDKDFNNEADTPDNFQSRRPNTSFCFLDIRSPGLGDTAMYLCATSNGPVLDEQFFGPGTRLTVL.